The 17 T cell receptor beta chains given below trace back to one sample, sequenced in a study of metastatic and nonmetastatic thyroid tumors. Patients had received no treatment of any kind before thyroid surgery. TCRdb reprocessed the PCR reads via MiXCR. The data contain fewer than 6,500 clones, approximately 32% of them singletons. Material for sequencing was tumor tissue. The receptors stem from a female donor with papillary thyroid cancer or a benign thyroid nodule (not recorded which). Some clones in this sample may be carry-over from other donors' samples.

This chain joins TRBV6-1 and TRBJ1-3; possible D gene TRBD1, 5 bases. Trimming stripped 2 bases from V and 8 bases from J, with 19 bases between. Per germline, CDR1 MNHNS and CDR2 SASEGT. This CDR3 has 16 amino acids. Written as DNA, the CDR3 is TGTGCCAGCAGTGAACGGGGATGGGGGTCGGTAGACACCATATATTTT. Protein product: CASSERGWGSVDTIYF.

This rearrangement joins TRBV6-1 to TRBJ1-6; 8 nucleotides align to TRBD1. This CDR3 spans 16 amino acids. Germline V gene data show CDR1 as MNHNS and CDR2 as SASEGT. V lost 6 bases, J lost 7 bases, and 11 bases stayed unmatched. This chain's CDR3 is CASRATGQGQNSPLHF. CDR3 bases: TGTGCCAGCAGAGCGACTGGACAGGGCCAAAATTCACCCCTCCACTTT.

In the case of this clone: One end of the junction varies from germline; a read error may be responsible. This chain links TRBV28 with TRBJ2-5; 11 nucleotides align to TRBD2. CDR1 is MDHEN, CDR2 SYDVKM, per germline. The CDR3 sequence is 17 residues long. The CDR3, as DNA: TGTGCCAGCAGACCCCCCGGACTAGCGGGTATCAAAGAGACGCAGTACTTC. Its protein is CASRPPGLAGIKETQYF.

This clone was recorded many times. Other DNA sequences within the sample encode an identical CDR3. In nucleotides, the CDR3 is TGTGCCAGCAGCTTAACGAGCACCCCGGGGTCACCCCTCCACTTT. It translates to CASSLTSTPGSPLHF. The chain recombines TRBV7-2 with TRBJ1-6, with unresolved D. The CDR3 loop spans 15 amino acids. CDR1 and CDR2 (germline): SGHTA, FQGNSA. V lost 2 bases and J 10 bases, leaving 15 bases between the germline ends.

This chain links TRBV29-1 with TRBJ1-2; maybe TRBD1 (5 bases). CDR1 is SQVTM and CDR2 is ANQGSEA in the germline V gene. V was trimmed by 0 bases and J by 4 bases, leaving 9 bases between them. The CDR3 has 13 residues. CDR3: CSVEEAGGYGYTF. CDR3 nucleotide sequence: TGCAGCGTTGAAGAGGCGGGGGGCTATGGCTACACCTTC.

About this clone: The junction departs from the called germline gene at one end, perhaps through a read error. The genes are TRBV6-2 or TRBV6-3 and TRBJ2-2; 13 nucleotides match TRBD2. The CDR3 consists of 18 residues. Germline V lookup: CDR1 MNHEY, CDR2 SVGEGT. DNA for the CDR3: TGTGCCATCAGTTACGCCGGACTAGCGGGAGCGAACACCGGGGAGCTGTTTTTT. It is translated as CAISYAGLAGANTGELFF.

This clone was seen only a few times. The junction does not match germline at one end; this may be a read error. The chain is built from TRBV4-1 and TRBJ1-6; the D is unclear. The CDR3 sequence is 12 residues long. The V gene's germline CDR1 is MGHRA and CDR2 YSYEKL. CDR3 loop: CVSSQRNAPLHF. The CDR3 region has the DNA TGCGTCAGCAGCCAGCGTAATGCACCCCTCCACTTT.

This clone came up many times. The rearrangement links TRBV4-1 to TRBJ2-2; D unclear. From germline, CDR1 is MGHRA and CDR2 YSYEKL. The CDR3 length is 16 residues. Trimming pared 8 bases from V and 0 bases from J, leaving 16 bases between. The CDR3 spells CASQNLGQANTGELFF. The CDR3 DNA follows: TGCGCCAGCCAGAATTTAGGGCAAGCGAACACCGGGGAGCTGTTTTTT.

This clone was seen repeatedly, ten times or more. With a much larger clone just one base away, this may be a read error. The rearrangement links TRBV20-1 to TRBJ2-7; D is unresolved. In germline, CDR1 is DFQATT, CDR2 SNEGSKA (reference sequence). The CDR3 length is 14 residues. The CDR3 DNA reads as TGCAGTGCTAGAGATAAAAACGTTCTCTACAAGCAGTACTTC. It is translated as CSARDKNVLYKQYF.

By share, this clone counts as medium-sized (0.01 to 0.1%). The gene calls are TRBV3-1 and TRBJ2-2; D gene uncertain. This CDR3 is built from 14 residues. Trimming took off 3 bases at V and 4 bases at J, with 9 bases between the two ends. Germline V gene data show CDR1 as LGHDT and CDR2 as YNNKEL (reference sequence). The CDR3 loop reads CASSHGRGTGELFF. The CDR3 DNA reads TGTGCCAGCAGCCATGGCAGAGGCACCGGGGAGCTGTTTTTT.

The chain links TRBV30 to TRBJ2-3; weak D call: TRBD1 (5 bases). Between the trimmed V and J ends, which lost 5 bases and 10 bases, there was a span of 19 bases. The germline V gene encodes CDR1 GTSNPN and CDR2 SVGIG (reference sequence). CDR3 length equals 13 residues. CDR3 in amino acids: CAWAGASRVSQYF. CDR3 coding DNA: TGTGCCTGGGCTGGGGCCTCTAGGGTTTCGCAGTATTTT.

The chain combines TRBV5-1 with TRBJ1-2, with D tentatively TRBD1 (5 bases). The CDR3 has 16 residues. V was trimmed by 1 base and J by 6 bases, leaving 19 bases between them. Germline loops: CDR1 SGHRS, CDR2 YFSETQ. CDR3 protein: CASSLYGGEAINGYTF. CDR3 nucleotide sequence: TGCGCCAGCAGCTTGTACGGGGGAGAGGCGATTAATGGCTACACCTTC.

Turning to this clone: The junction differs from germline at one of its ends, possibly a read error. V usage is TRBV4-3 and J usage is TRBJ2-6; no clear D gene. The CDR3 spans 16 residues. Germline V lookup: CDR1 LGHNA, CDR2 YSLEER. In DNA form, the CDR3 reads TGCGCCAGCAGCCAAGATCCGACGTCTGGGTCCAACGTCCTGACTTTC. This gives the protein CASSQDPTSGSNVLTF.

This chain joins TRBV4-1 and TRBJ1-5; 7 nucleotides match TRBD1. V gave up 4 bases and J gave up 10 bases; unmatched junction bases: 13. From germline, CDR1 is MGHRA and CDR2 YSYEKL. CDR3 length equals 15 residues. The CDR3: CASSPGTAGGHPQHF. CDR3 DNA: TGCGCCAGCAGCCCCGGGACCGCAGGGGGTCATCCCCAGCATTTT.

This clone is termed medium-sized (0.01 to 0.1%). J is TRBJ2-2 and V is TRBV28; 11 bases agree with TRBD2. Germline CDR1 and CDR2: MDHEN and SYDVKM. V dropped 7 bases and J dropped 5; count of bases not matched to a gene: 6. CDR3 length: 15 residues. The CDR3 region has the DNA TGTGCCAGCATTCCGCGACTAGCGGGAACCGGGGAGCTGTTTTTT. It is translated as CASIPRLAGTGELFF. The full variable domain, completed using reference TRBV28 and TRBJ2-2, is DVKVTQSSRYLVKRTGEKVFLECVQDMDHENMFWYRQDPGLGLRLIYFSYDVKMKEKGDIPEGYSVSREKKERFSLILESASTNQTSMYLCASIPRLAGTGELFFGEGSRLTVL.

This clone has just one count. The chain uses TRBV20-1 and TRBJ2-2; D gene unclear. The V and J ends lost 2 bases and 4 bases respectively, with 17 bases between them. This CDR3 has 16 residues. Germline values: CDR1 DFQATT, CDR2 SNEGSKA (reference sequence). CDR3 amino acids: CSARRASVSSTGELFF. CDR3 coding DNA: TGCAGTGCTAGAAGGGCGTCAGTTTCGTCCACCGGGGAGCTGTTTTTT.

The chain is built from TRBV2 and TRBJ2-5, with D perhaps given as TRBD1 or TRBD2 (5 bases each). This CDR3 has 13 residues. Germline CDR1 and CDR2: SNHLY and FYNNEI. The V end lost 6 bases, the J end lost 0 bases, and 8 bases lay between the germline ends. CDR3 loop: CASSRDHQETQYF. The CDR3, as DNA: TGTGCCAGCAGCCGGGACCACCAAGAGACCCAGTACTTC.